What follows are 14 T cell receptor beta chains derived from one specimen sequenced in a study of OX40 agonist ivuxolimab in advanced cancers. TCRdb's table, derived via immunoSEQ multiplex PCR, lists solely in-frame clones and lacks some. The sample includes about 68,000 clones, 65% to 90% of them seen just once. Sequences were derived from CD4+ or CD8+ T cells sorted from blood, sampled in a trial of the OX40 agonist ivuxolimab. The receptors here all came from an adult with an advanced solid tumor such as melanoma, head and neck, liver or kidney cancer.

The chain carries TRBV28 and TRBJ2-7; no clear D. The germline CDR1 and CDR2 sequences are MDHEN and SYDVKM. The CDR3 is made up of 11 amino acids. Trimming cost V 8 bases and J 0 bases, with 5 bases left between them. The CDR3 region has the DNA TGTGCCAGCTTTAACTCCTACGAGCAGTACTTC. This codes for CASFNSYEQYF.

The chain couples TRBV5-1 to TRBJ2-2, with a possible D match to TRBD2 (6 bases). V was clipped by 2 bases and J by 0 bases, with 11 bases between them. The CDR3 has 16 residues. Germline assignment: CDR1 SGHRS and CDR2 YFSETQ. The CDR3 DNA follows: TGCGCCAGCAGCTTTGAAGCGGGCACGAACACCGGGGAGCTGTTTTTT. Residues: CASSFEAGTNTGELFF. The full variable domain, completed using reference TRBV5-1 and TRBJ2-2, is KAGVTQTPRYLIKTRGQQVTLSCSPISGHRSVSWYQQTPGQGLQFLFEYFSETQRNKGNFPGRFSGRQFSNSRSEMNVSTLELGDSALYLCASSFEAGTNTGELFFGEGSRLTVL.

The gene calls are TRBV7-9 and TRBJ1-5, with a possible D match to TRBD1 (5 bases). CDR3 length equals 13 residues. Between the trimmed V and J ends, which lost 2 bases and 7 bases, there was a span of 9 bases. Germline V gives CDR1 SEHNR, CDR2 FQNEAQ (reference sequence). This chain's CDR3 is CASSLQGGQPQHF. The CDR3 DNA is TGTGCCAGCAGCTTACAGGGCGGCCAGCCCCAGCATTTT.

About this clone itself: The junction differs from germline at one of its ends, possibly a read error. The sample has other DNA sequences that encode this CDR3 too. The chain joins TRBV29-1 to TRBJ2-4; 8 bases fit TRBD1. The germline CDR1 and CDR2 sequences are SQVTM and ANQGSEA. CDR3 size: 17 residues. CDR3 in DNA: TGCAGCGCCTCTGATATAAGTTCAGGGGGCGCGGTTGACATTCAATACTTC. Protein: CSASDISSGGAVDIQYF. Together with reference TRBV29-1 and TRBJ2-4, the CDR3 gives the full variable domain: SAVISQKPSRDICQRGTSLTIQCQVDSQVTMMFWYRQQPGQSLTLIATANQGSEATYESGFVIDKFPISRPNLTFSTLTVSNMSPEDSSIYLCSASDISSGGAVDIQYFGAGTRLSVL.

This rearrangement joins TRBV19 to TRBJ1-5; no reliable D call. The V gene lost 3 bases and the J gene lost 2 bases, with 11 bases spanning the gap. Per germline, CDR1 LNHDA and CDR2 SQIVND (reference sequence). The CDR3 loop spans 15 amino acids. CDR3 sequence reads: CASSIPDTRNQPQHF. DNA for the CDR3: TGTGCCAGTAGTATCCCCGACACCCGCAATCAGCCCCAGCATTTT.

CDR3 in DNA: TGTGCCAGCAGCTTGGATGGGACCAGCAATCAGCCCCAGCATTTT. It yields the protein CASSLDGTSNQPQHF. V usage is TRBV5-4 and J usage is TRBJ1-5; tentative D call: TRBD1 (5 bases). The length of the CDR3 is 15 residues. The ends were cut back, 0 bases at V and 1 base at J, with 8 bases in the middle. Germline CDR1 is SGHNT and CDR2 is YYREEE (reference sequence).

This rearrangement joins TRBV13 to TRBJ2-3; 8 nucleotides agree with TRBD2. V lost 4 bases to trimming and J lost 10 bases; unmatched junction nucleotides: 16. The CDR3 is 16 residues long. Germline-derived CDR1 and CDR2 are PRHDT and FYEKMQ (reference sequence). The CDR3 bases are TGTGCCAGCAGCTCCAACAGCGGGAGCGCCCATACGGCGCAGTATTTT. Translation: CASSSNSGSAHTAQYF. Based on the CDR3 plus reference TRBV13 and TRBJ2-3, the full variable domain is AAGVIQSPRHLIKEKRETATLKCYPIPRHDTVYWYQQGPGQDPQFLISFYEKMQSDKGSIPDRFSAQQFSDYHSELNMSSLELGDSALYFCASSSNSGSAHTAQYFGPGTRLTVL.

V gene TRBV19 combines with J gene TRBJ1-3, with D possibly TRBD1 on 5 matching bases. The germline CDR1 and CDR2 sequences are LNHDA and SQIVND (reference sequence). This CDR3 contains 15 residues. Deletions cut 4 bases from V and 1 base from J, with 11 bases between. The chain's CDR3 is CASSKRDRSGNTIYF. For the CDR3, the DNA is TGTGCCAGTAGTAAGAGGGACCGATCTGGAAACACCATATATTTT.

In this sample, this clone turned up a few times. V gene TRBV30 combines with J gene TRBJ1-1; 7 bases fit TRBD1. J lost 1 base, V lost 4 bases, and 6 bases had no gene match. Germline values: CDR1 GTSNPN, CDR2 SVGIG (reference sequence). This CDR3 region has 14 residues. The CDR3 region is CAWTRDSKNTEAFF. CDR3 coding DNA: TGTGCCTGGACGAGGGACAGTAAGAACACTGAAGCTTTCTTT.

CDR3 amino acids: CASTLRTGANQPQHF. The CDR3, as DNA: TGTGCCAGCACCCTAAGGACAGGTGCTAATCAGCCCCAGCATTTT. The chain uses TRBV6-1 and TRBJ1-5, with 7 nucleotides matching TRBD1. After removal of 7 bases from V and 4 bases from J, the junction contained 10 bases not matched to a gene. This CDR3 has 15 amino acids. Germline-derived CDR1 and CDR2 are MNHNS and SASEGT.

Regarding this clone: Other DNA sequences of this sample code for an identical CDR3. The V gene is TRBV6-1, the J gene TRBJ1-2, with no clear D. The CDR3 runs 13 residues. The germline V gene encodes CDR1 MNHNS and CDR2 SASEGT. Trimming pared 2 bases from V and 3 bases from J, leaving 7 bases between. As DNA, the CDR3 is TGTGCCAGCAGTGAACTCGGGGACTATGGCTACACCTTC. Its protein product is CASSELGDYGYTF.

The rearrangement links TRBV5-1 to TRBJ2-6; D may be TRBD1 or TRBD2 (5 bases each). Germline V CDR1 and CDR2: SGHRS, YFSETQ. Between the trimmed V and J ends, which lost 0 bases and 3 bases, there was a span of 22 bases. CDR3 length equals 20 residues. CDR3 sequence: CASSLEAQGTPVGGANVLTF. The CDR3 DNA sequence: TGCGCCAGCAGCTTGGAGGCCCAAGGGACCCCGGTCGGTGGGGCCAACGTCCTGACTTTC.

The genes are TRBV4-3 and TRBJ2-7; D ambiguous. Trimming shortened V by 1 base and J by 2 bases, and 12 bases separated the two germline ends. The CDR3 contains 15 residues. From germline, CDR1 is LGHNA and CDR2 YSLEER. CDR3 region: CASSQVSAATYEQYF. Here the CDR3 DNA reads TGCGCCAGCAGCCAAGTGTCGGCGGCCACCTACGAGCAGTACTTC.

The gene calls are TRBV6-6 and TRBJ1-6; 8 bases agree with TRBD1. Per the germline V gene, CDR1 is MNHNY and CDR2 is SVGAGI (reference sequence). CDR3 length equals 14 residues. The V segment lost 2 bases and the J segment 13 bases; nucleotides outside the gene matches: 7. The CDR3 reads CASSYRDRLEPLHF. In DNA, the CDR3 is TGTGCCAGCAGTTACCGGGACAGGCTAGAGCCCCTCCACTTT.